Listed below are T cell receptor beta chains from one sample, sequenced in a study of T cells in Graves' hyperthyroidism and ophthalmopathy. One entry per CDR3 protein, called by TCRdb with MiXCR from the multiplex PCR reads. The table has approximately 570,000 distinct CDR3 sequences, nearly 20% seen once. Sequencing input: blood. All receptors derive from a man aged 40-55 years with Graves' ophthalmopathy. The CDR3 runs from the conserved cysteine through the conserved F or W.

CDR3 protein: CASTRGIEYTEAFF
V gene: TRBV5-1
J gene: TRBJ1-1

CDR3 protein: CASSPRQGQQVTGQYF
V gene: TRBV5-1
J gene: TRBJ2-7

CDR3 protein: CASSQEAAFGDEQYF
V gene: TRBV4-2
J gene: TRBJ2-7

CDR3 protein: CASSPWPGTGNEQYF
V gene: TRBV2
J gene: TRBJ2-7

CDR3 protein: CSVKTGGDYGYTF
V gene: TRBV29-1
J gene: TRBJ1-2

CDR3 protein: CASSFVPGQKNYGYTF
V gene: TRBV7-8
J gene: TRBJ1-2

CDR3 protein: CASSPGYSTEAFF
V gene: TRBV6-1
J gene: TRBJ1-1

CDR3 protein: CSASRSGTDTQYF
V gene: TRBV20-1
J gene: TRBJ2-3

CDR3 protein: CASSPGQRRVQDEQYF
V gene: TRBV18
J gene: TRBJ2-7

CDR3 protein: CASSYSKVRTATFGHGYTF
V gene: TRBV6-2/TRBV6-3
J gene: TRBJ1-2

CDR3 protein: CASSSTGAKSDTQYF
V gene: TRBV5-1
J gene: TRBJ2-3

CDR3 protein: CASSHIRGKLFF
V gene: TRBV4-1
J gene: TRBJ1-4

CDR3 protein: CASRIAGDTDTQYF
V gene: TRBV2
J gene: TRBJ2-3

CDR3 protein: CASRSPGQGASETQYF
V gene: TRBV6-1
J gene: TRBJ2-5

CDR3 protein: CASRPTVTYEQYF
V gene: TRBV6-1
J gene: TRBJ2-7

CDR3 protein: CASSEAPPLELFF
V gene: TRBV2
J gene: TRBJ1-4

CDR3 protein: CASSPMGPDNSPLHF
V gene: TRBV18
J gene: TRBJ1-6

CDR3 protein: CASSQGTGGPYEQYF
V gene: TRBV3-1
J gene: TRBJ2-7

CDR3 protein: CASTDNYEQYF
V gene: TRBV27
J gene: TRBJ2-7

CDR3 protein: CASSLYPPGANVLTF
V gene: TRBV28
J gene: TRBJ2-6

CDR3 protein: CASSQVGSGGLMNTEAFF
V gene: TRBV4-1
J gene: TRBJ1-1

CDR3 protein: CASTRDAANYEQYF
V gene: TRBV19
J gene: TRBJ2-7

CDR3 protein: CASSQETGNFGYTF
V gene: TRBV3-1
J gene: TRBJ1-2

CDR3 protein: CASSSYRGRSMNTEAFF
V gene: TRBV28
J gene: TRBJ1-1

CDR3 protein: CAISEWEHPNTGELFF
V gene: TRBV10-3
J gene: TRBJ2-2

CDR3 protein: CASSFPAGVLPGTDTQYF
V gene: TRBV7-8
J gene: TRBJ2-3

CDR3 protein: CASSWSGGISYEQYF
V gene: TRBV27
J gene: TRBJ2-7

CDR3 protein: CASSSRPGQGNYGYTF
V gene: TRBV7-6
J gene: TRBJ1-2

CDR3 protein: CASLNLGWGQGNQPQHF
V gene: TRBV6-1
J gene: TRBJ1-5

CDR3 protein: CASSPEGSYGYTF
V gene: TRBV3-1
J gene: TRBJ1-2

CDR3 protein: CSASATGSGNTIYF
V gene: TRBV20-1
J gene: TRBJ1-3

CDR3 protein: CASSLGGKGGTDTQYF
V gene: TRBV5-1
J gene: TRBJ2-3

CDR3 protein: CASSPRFGGNTEAFF
V gene: TRBV5-5
J gene: TRBJ1-1

CDR3 protein: CASSLDKNIQYF
V gene: TRBV28
J gene: TRBJ2-4

CDR3 protein: CSARRQITGELFF
V gene: TRBV20-1
J gene: TRBJ2-2

CDR3 protein: CASNYLGSYEQYF
V gene: TRBV7-8
J gene: TRBJ2-7